This passage covers 26 T cell receptor beta chains from one sample sequenced in a study of T cell repertoires in cytomegalovirus infection. TCRdb passed the reads through MiXCR, listing each CDR3 protein once. The sample contains 100,000 or so distinct CDR3 sequences, 42% of which appear only once. For these receptors, no antigen is known. Here the sequenced sample was CD8+ T cells from cultured PBMCs, taken from culture after CMV antigen stimulation. Source of these receptors: a human donor in good health (CMV status not recorded). Some clones in this sample may be carry-over from other donors' samples.

This clonotype was seen only a few times. The chain employs TRBV7-6 and TRBJ2-3; 10 bases match TRBD2. From germline, CDR1 is SGHVS and CDR2 FNYEAQ. V dropped 3 bases and J dropped 1; count of bases not matched to a gene: 4. CDR3 length: 16 residues. The CDR3, as DNA: TGTGCCAGCAGCTTTAGCGGGGGGCTACGCACAGATACGCAGTATTTT. As protein: CASSFSGGLRTDTQYF.

This clonotype was counted a few times. In DNA, the CDR3 is TGTGCCAGCAGCCCCAGGGGACTAGCGGGGGCACATCAGTACTTC. Translation gives CASSPRGLAGAHQYF. V usage is TRBV7-8 and J usage is TRBJ2-5; 14 bases agree with TRBD2. CDR3 length: 15 amino acids. Germline trimming cut 5 bases from V and 11 bases from J; bases unmatched to any gene: 10. In germline, CDR1 is SGHVS, CDR2 FQNEAQ.

This clonotype turned up a few times. DNA for the CDR3: TGCAGCGTTGAGGGTCAGGGGCCGGCCTACGAGCAGTACTTC. Translated: CSVEGQGPAYEQYF. V usage is TRBV29-1 and J usage is TRBJ2-7, with D tentatively TRBD1 (6 bases). Germline CDR1 is SQVTM and CDR2 is ANQGSEA. The CDR3 is 14 residues long. V was trimmed by 3 bases and J by 2 bases, leaving 14 bases between them.

The table lists this clonotype with a few counts. This chain connects TRBV6-6 to TRBJ2-5, with a possible D match to TRBD1 (5 bases). Per the germline V gene, CDR1 is MNHNY and CDR2 is SVGAGI (reference sequence). Trimming pared 6 bases from V and 7 bases from J, leaving 12 bases between. The CDR3 is made up of 12 amino acids. The CDR3 bases are TGTGCCAGCAGCTCCCCTGGGGCGACCCAGTACTTC. Protein product: CASSSPGATQYF.

In DNA, the CDR3 is TGTGCCAGCGAGGACAGATTGAGCACTGAAGCTTTCTTT. Amino acid sequence: CASEDRLSTEAFF. This rearrangement joins TRBV6-8 to TRBJ1-1; weak D call: TRBD1 (6 bases). V gave up 8 bases and J gave up 4 bases, with 14 bases separating them. Germline V lookup: CDR1 MNHGY, CDR2 SAAAGT. CDR3 length equals 13 residues.

The rearrangement links TRBV19 to TRBJ1-2, with 9 bases fitting TRBD1. CDR3 length: 15 amino acids. V dropped 5 bases and J dropped 2; count of bases not matched to a gene: 6. Germline V lookup: CDR1 LNHDA, CDR2 SQIVND (reference sequence). CDR3: CASSAPGTGNYGYTF. CDR3 sequence (DNA): TGTGCCAGTAGTGCTCCCGGGACAGGGAACTATGGCTACACCTTC. The full variable domain, in which reference TRBV19 and TRBJ1-2 provide the parts outside the CDR3, is DGGITQSPKYLFRKEGQNVTLSCEQNLNHDAMYWYRQDPGQGLRLIYYSQIVNDFQKGDIAEGYSVSREKKESFPLTVTSAQKNPTAFYLCASSAPGTGNYGYTFGSGTRLTVV.

This clonotype was seen more than once but under ten times. The rearrangement joins TRBV7-2 to TRBJ2-1; no clear D. Trimming cost V 5 bases and J 5 bases, with 19 bases left between them. This CDR3 is 16 amino acids long. Germline V gene lookup returns CDR1 SGHTA and CDR2 FQGNSA. The CDR3 coding sequence is TGTGCCAGCAGCCCCCCCGACGGTTTTCTCCACAATGAGCAGTTCTTC. It is translated as CASSPPDGFLHNEQFF.

This chain uses TRBV20-1 with TRBJ1-1, with 10 bases fitting TRBD1. J lost 2 bases, V lost 5 bases, and 11 bases had no gene match. The CDR3 covers 16 residues. The germline CDR1 and CDR2 sequences are DFQATT and SNEGSKA (reference sequence). This chain's CDR3 is CSAARDRGAYNTEAFF. The CDR3 DNA is TGCAGTGCTGCCCGGGACAGGGGCGCATACAACACTGAAGCTTTCTTT.

This clonotype showed up many times. This chain links TRBV7-8 with TRBJ1-2; the match to TRBD1 covers 9 bases. The CDR3 is 19 residues long. Germline V lookup: CDR1 SGHVS, CDR2 FQNEAQ. V was pared by 1 base and J by 3 bases, with 15 bases of the junction left unmatched. CDR3: CASSLGVGGQGTGDYGYTF. The DNA for the CDR3 is TGTGCCAGCAGCTTAGGAGTGGGGGGACAGGGTACGGGGGACTATGGCTACACCTTC.

Only a few counts were recorded for this clonotype. The chain links TRBV7-2 to TRBJ1-1; no clear D. This CDR3 is 14 amino acids long. Germline V gene lookup returns CDR1 SGHTA and CDR2 FQGNSA. Trimming took 1 base from V and 7 from J, leaving 13 bases between them. The CDR3 sequence is CASSLVSPIDEAFF. CDR3 bases: TGTGCCAGCAGCTTAGTCTCGCCCATAGATGAAGCTTTCTTT.

V usage is TRBV7-4 and J usage is TRBJ2-7; D ambiguous. The CDR3 has 14 residues. Germline V lookup: CDR1 SGHVT, CDR2 SQSDAQ. V lost 5 bases, J lost 3 bases, and 14 bases lay in between. This CDR3 reads CASSHPPRSYEQYF. Here the CDR3 DNA reads TGTGCCAGCAGCCATCCGCCCCGAAGCTACGAGCAGTACTTC.

This clonotype was seen only a few times. The gene calls are TRBV7-9 and TRBJ2-1; 12 bases align to TRBD1. Trimming removed 1 base from V and 3 bases from J; junction bases left unmatched: 13. The CDR3 sequence is 20 residues long. Germline V gene lookup returns CDR1 SEHNR and CDR2 FQNEAQ (reference sequence). CDR3: CASSLDVWDRGPFGYNEQFF. Written as DNA, the CDR3 is TGTGCCAGCAGCTTAGATGTGTGGGACAGGGGGCCTTTTGGCTACAATGAGCAGTTCTTC. The whole variable domain, filled in from reference TRBV7-9 and TRBJ2-1, reads DTGVSQNPRHKITKRGQNVTFRCDPISEHNRLYWYRQTLGQGPEFLTYFQNEAQLEKSRLLSDRFSAERPKGSFSTLEIQRTEQGDSAMYLCASSLDVWDRGPFGYNEQFFGPGTRLTVL.

V is TRBV2 and J is TRBJ2-1; 10 positions match TRBD1. The ends lost 7 bases at V and 3 bases at J; junction bases unmatched: 3. Germline V lookup: CDR1 SNHLY, CDR2 FYNNEI. The CDR3 runs to 14 residues. The CDR3 region has the DNA TGTGCCAGCATCGGGACAGGGGTCTACAATGAGCAGTTCTTC. Its translation is CASIGTGVYNEQFF.

This clonotype was recorded a few times. The rearrangement uses TRBV11-2 and TRBJ2-1; D not resolved. The germline CDR1 and CDR2 sequences are SGHAT and FQNNGV. V lost 5 bases and J lost 0, with 11 bases in between. CDR3 size: 15 residues. For the CDR3, the DNA is TGTGCCAGCAGCCTTACCCAGAGCTCCTACAATGAGCAGTTCTTC. It encodes CASSLTQSSYNEQFF.

This clonotype showed up many times. The rearrangement links TRBV7-6 to TRBJ2-5; 12 bases map to TRBD2. V was pared by 5 bases and J by 5 bases, with 6 bases of the junction left unmatched. The CDR3 totals 15 residues. CDR1 is SGHVS, CDR2 FNYEAQ, per germline. The CDR3 here is CASSPRTSGEETQYF. Written as DNA, the CDR3 is TGTGCCAGCAGCCCCCGGACTAGCGGGGAGGAGACCCAGTACTTC.

The genes are TRBV4-1 and TRBJ1-6, with TRBD1 matching 9 bases. V gave up 6 bases and J gave up 9 bases; unmatched junction bases: 9. CDR3 length equals 15 residues. Germline CDR1 MGHRA, CDR2 YSYEKL. The CDR3 region is CASRPDRGWSSPLHF. CDR3 nucleotide sequence: TGCGCCAGCAGACCGGACAGGGGATGGAGTTCACCCCTCCACTTT.

V is TRBV2 and J is TRBJ1-5; D gene unclear. Germline V CDR1 and CDR2: SNHLY, FYNNEI. This CDR3 is built from 15 residues. V lost 0 bases and J lost 0, with 6 bases in between. Here the CDR3 reads CASSEASDSNQPQHF. CDR3 sequence (DNA): TGTGCCAGCAGTGAAGCGTCAGATAGCAATCAGCCCCAGCATTTT.

This clonotype was recorded a few times. The rearrangement links TRBV12-3 or TRBV12-4 to TRBJ2-3; D unresolved. V was shortened by 6 bases and J by 3 bases, with 7 bases between the two germline ends. There are 12 residues in the CDR3. CDR3 in amino acids: CASSFKTDTQYF. The CDR3 nucleotides are TGTGCCAGCAGCTTTAAGACAGATACGCAGTATTTT.

The chain has TRBV6-6 and TRBJ2-5; D uncertain. Germline V gene data show CDR1 as MNHNY and CDR2 as SVGAGI (reference sequence). The ends were cut back, 2 bases at V and 5 bases at J, with 3 bases in the middle. CDR3 length equals 11 residues. CDR3 sequence reads: CASSYPETQYF. The CDR3 DNA reads as TGTGCCAGCAGTTACCCGGAGACCCAGTACTTC.

This clonotype was found a few times. The chain joins TRBV7-2 to TRBJ2-5, with unresolved D. V was shortened by 0 bases and J by 3 bases, with 5 bases between the two germline ends. This CDR3 region has 13 residues. Germline CDR1 is SGHTA and CDR2 is FQGNSA. CDR3 sequence: CASSLALEETQYF. The CDR3 DNA is TGTGCCAGCAGCTTAGCTTTGGAAGAGACCCAGTACTTC.

The V gene is TRBV14, the J gene TRBJ2-1, with 10 bases matching TRBD2. Per germline, CDR1 SGHDN and CDR2 FVKESK. Unmatched junction bases numbered 8, after V lost 4 bases and J lost 8 bases. The CDR3 runs to 15 residues. The CDR3 region has the DNA TGTGCCAGCAGCCCCAGCGGGGGGGCCTATGATGAGCAGTTCTTC. It is translated as CASSPSGGAYDEQFF.

In this sample, this clonotype turned up many times. The chain carries TRBV7-3 and TRBJ2-3; the D is unclear. The CDR3 runs to 13 residues. Trimming removed 4 bases from V and 6 bases from J, with 11 bases in between. CDR1 is SGHTA, CDR2 FQGTGA, per germline. CDR3 protein: CASSSHNLDTQYF. The DNA of the CDR3 is TGTGCCAGCAGCTCTCACAACCTGGATACGCAGTATTTT.

This clonotype was seen a handful of times. This chain links TRBV7-8 with TRBJ2-1; 9 bases map to TRBD2. The CDR3 runs to 18 residues. The germline gives CDR1 SGHVS, CDR2 FQNEAQ. V was clipped by 1 base and J by 1 base; unmatched bases: 8. This chain's CDR3 is CASSLEGVAGVSYNEQFF. The CDR3 DNA sequence: TGTGCCAGCAGCTTAGAGGGGGTAGCGGGGGTTTCCTACAATGAGCAGTTCTTC. The variable domain in full, completed from reference TRBV7-8 and TRBJ2-1, reads GAGVSQSPRYKVAKRGQDVALRCDPISGHVSLFWYQQALGQGPEFLTYFQNEAQLDKSGLPSDRFFAERPEGSVSTLKIQRTQQEDSAVYLCASSLEGVAGVSYNEQFFGPGTRLTVL.

The chain recombines TRBV2 with TRBJ2-5; D remains unclear. The CDR3 consists of 10 residues. Trimming took off 8 bases at V and 5 bases at J, with 6 bases between the two ends. CDR1 SNHLY and CDR2 FYNNEI come from the germline V gene. The CDR3 coding sequence is TGTGCCAGCTGGATGGAGACCCAGTACTTC. It specifies CASWMETQYF.

A remark on this clonotype: At one of its ends the junction is not consistent with the germline gene, which may arise from a read error. V is TRBV27 and J is TRBJ1-5; D is possibly TRBD1 (6 bases). Germline V gene lookup returns CDR1 MNHEY and CDR2 SMNVEV (reference sequence). This CDR3 has 14 residues. The CDR3 sequence: CATSQGRNNQPQHF. DNA for the CDR3: TGTGCCACGTCCCAGGGGCGCAACAATCAGCCCCAGCATTTC.

This rearrangement joins TRBV7-9 to TRBJ2-5; no clear D. Germline V gives CDR1 SEHNR, CDR2 FQNEAQ (reference sequence). Trimming shortened V by 4 bases and J by 5 bases, and 8 bases separated the two germline ends. This CDR3 comprises 12 residues. The CDR3 DNA is TGTGCCAGCAGCTACTATTCGGAGACCCAGTACTTC. Amino acids: CASSYYSETQYF.